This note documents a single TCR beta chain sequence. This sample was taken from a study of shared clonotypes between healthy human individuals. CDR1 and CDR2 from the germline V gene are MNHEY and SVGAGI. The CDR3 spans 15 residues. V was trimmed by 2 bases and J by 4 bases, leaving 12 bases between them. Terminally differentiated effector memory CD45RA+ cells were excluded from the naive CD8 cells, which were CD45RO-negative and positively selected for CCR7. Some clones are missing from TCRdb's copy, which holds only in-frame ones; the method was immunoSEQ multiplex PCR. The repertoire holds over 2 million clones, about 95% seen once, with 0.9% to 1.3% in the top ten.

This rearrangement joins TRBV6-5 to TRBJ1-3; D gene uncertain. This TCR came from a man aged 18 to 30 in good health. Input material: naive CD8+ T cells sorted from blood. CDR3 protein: CASSYAPGLGNTIYF. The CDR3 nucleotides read TGTGCCAGCAGTTACGCCCCAGGACTCGGAAACACCATATATTTT.